This paragraph covers one T cell receptor (beta chain) sequence. Its target antigen remains unknown. The record has no base qualities; no much larger clone is one base away. The data were obtained in a study of technical replicates of blood from several donors (dated by TCRdb to between 2016 and 2019). From the cysteine up to the phenylalanine, the CDR3 has a length of 15 residues. CDR3 DNA is the only sequence kept; it has 45 bases, read in frame from the first base. For this chain, trimming is 1 base at the V end and 2 bases at the J end, and the number of junction bases without a gene match is 5. CDR1 and CDR2 were assigned from the germline V gene as KGHSH and LQKENI. Libraries were constructed by the immunoSEQ multiplex PCR assay. The clones in this table, taken by TCRdb from immuneACCESS, are in-frame only. Not every clone is retained; where verified, under half of the shortfall comes from an unresolved V gene, and the cause of the rest is unknown. The table for this sample lists around 63,000 clones; about 98% of them were counted only once. The ten largest clones capture roughly 0.16% of the sample.

The sequence derives from a human donor in good health. Sequencing was carried out using T cells isolated from PBMCs. Recombination connected TRBV18 to TRBJ2-7; the junction holds 7 bases that match TRBD1. In nucleotides, the sequence is TGTGCCAGCTCACCACGTGAGGGGGCGGCCTACGAGCAGTACTTC. This sequence encodes CASSPREGAAYEQYF.